The clone carrying this TCR beta chain was picked up one time. One junction end disagrees with the germline gene, perhaps due to a read error. The entry originates in a study of tumor-infiltrating lymphocytes in primary liver carcinoma. Overall study context: Each participant had primary liver carcinoma, and surgical resection was the treatment. Samples returned roughly 3.5 to 8 million productive TCRbeta reads each. Read depth did not differ significantly between tissue types.

This CDR3 comprises 14 residues. Germline lookup yields CDR1 SQVTM and CDR2 ANQGSEA. Germline DNA was also extracted, while the blood RNA originated from unsorted whole blood. With chronic HBV infection, the patients were also treatment-naive. Peripheral blood, around 4 milliliters, was collected prior to surgery. A primer in the constant region served to generate TCR beta cDNA from 450 to 600 ng of total RNA. Sequencing libraries for TCR beta derived from three nested multiplex PCR rounds that used slightly modified ARM-PCR. With TRBV1-TRBV30 forward primers and a C-beta reverse primer, the first two PCR rounds were run for nine to eleven cycles each. TCRdb analysed the multiplex PCR reads with MiXCR anew, one entry per CDR3 protein. The top ten clones hold 9% to 10% of a sample with 250,000 to 400,000 distinct CDR3 sequences, approximately 60% of them seen once.

This receptor was taken from a middle-aged man with primary liver carcinoma and hepatitis B virus infection. The sequencing input was peripheral blood. The rearrangement joins TRBV29-1 to TRBJ2-2; 9 nucleotides align to TRBD2. CDR3 nucleotides: TGCAGCATCGCCGCGGGAGGGAACACCTGGGAGCTGTTTTTT. It codes for CSIAAGGNTWELFF.